Listed below are T cell receptor beta chains from one sample, sequenced in a study of T cells in Graves' hyperthyroidism and ophthalmopathy. TCRdb recomputed calls from the multiplex PCR reads with MiXCR, one row per CDR3 protein. Counted here are about 610,000 distinct CDR3 sequences, about 16% occurring once; the ten biggest clones make up 2.5% to 4%. Specimen: blood. These receptor sequences come from a woman aged 40-49 years with Graves' ophthalmopathy. Both conserved end residues are part of each CDR3. D genes are given only for firm matches. Some rows have no size entry. The others give once, few or many, or a class for an expanded clone.

>-|TRBJ1-6|-|TRBV18
CASSPPGRGQHSPLHF
TGTGCCAGCTCACCACCGGGACGGGGTCAGCATTCACCCCTCCACTTT
>-|TRBJ2-2|-|TRBV4-1
CASKDPLNTGELFF
TGCGCCAGCAAGGACCCACTAAACACCGGGGAGCTGTTTTTT
>few|TRBJ1-2|-|TRBV3-1
CASSQDLGQGFAGYTF
TGTGCCAGCAGCCAAGACCTCGGGCAGGGGTTTGCTGGCTACACCTTC
>few|TRBJ2-3|TRBD1|TRBV7-8
CASSAGQEPNTQYF
TGTGCCAGCAGCGCAGGACAGGAGCCGAATACGCAGTATTTT
>-|TRBJ1-6|-|TRBV28
CASTPLRVSPLHF
TGTGCCAGCACCCCCCTAAGGGTTTCACCCCTCCACTTT
>many|TRBJ1-4|-|TRBV27
CASMRTGNSEKLFF
TGTGCCAGCATGAGAACAGGGAACTCTGAAAAACTGTTTTTT
>few|TRBJ1-6|TRBD1|TRBV20-1
CSASGQGVGHSNSPLHF
TGCAGTGCTAGTGGACAGGGAGTGGGCCATAGTAATTCACCCCTCCACTTT
>many|TRBJ1-2|-|TRBV2
CASRDTGDGYTF
TGTGCCAGCAGGGACACGGGCGATGGCTACACCTTC
>-|TRBJ2-2|TRBD1|TRBV2
CASSDWRGQGFPGELFF
TGTGCCAGCAGTGACTGGAGGGGACAGGGATTCCCCGGGGAGCTGTTTTTT
>-|TRBJ2-3|-|TRBV5-1
CASSPNWFVTDTQYF
TGCGCCAGCAGCCCCAATTGGTTTGTAACAGATACGCAGTATTTT
>-|TRBJ2-7|TRBD2|TRBV9
CASSASGTGTSGIEQYF
TGTGCCAGCAGCGCGAGTGGCACCGGGACTAGCGGGATCGAGCAGTACTTC
>-|TRBJ2-1|TRBD1|TRBV2
CASSNGQVAGLNNEQFF
TGTGCCAGCAGTAATGGACAGGTAGCCGGATTGAACAATGAGCAGTTCTTC
>many|TRBJ2-5|TRBD1|TRBV6-1
CASSSRGLDETQYF
TGTGCCAGCAGTTCCAGGGGGTTGGACGAGACCCAGTACTTC
>many|TRBJ1-1|-|TRBV2
CASSRRFNTEAFF
TGTGCCAGCAGTAGACGGTTCAACACTGAAGCTTTCTTT
>many|TRBJ2-3|TRBD2|TRBV2
CASFRGGSADTQYF
TGTGCCAGCTTCCGGGGGGGCAGCGCAGATACGCAGTATTTT
>-|TRBJ2-1|-|TRBV28
CASSLFGLKRSSYNEQFF
TGTGCCAGCAGTTTATTTGGACTGAAACGGAGCTCCTACAATGAGCAGTTCTTC
>many|TRBJ2-4|TRBD2|TRBV7-2
CASSLREGNIQYF
TGTGCCAGCAGCTTACGGGAGGGAAACATTCAGTACTTC